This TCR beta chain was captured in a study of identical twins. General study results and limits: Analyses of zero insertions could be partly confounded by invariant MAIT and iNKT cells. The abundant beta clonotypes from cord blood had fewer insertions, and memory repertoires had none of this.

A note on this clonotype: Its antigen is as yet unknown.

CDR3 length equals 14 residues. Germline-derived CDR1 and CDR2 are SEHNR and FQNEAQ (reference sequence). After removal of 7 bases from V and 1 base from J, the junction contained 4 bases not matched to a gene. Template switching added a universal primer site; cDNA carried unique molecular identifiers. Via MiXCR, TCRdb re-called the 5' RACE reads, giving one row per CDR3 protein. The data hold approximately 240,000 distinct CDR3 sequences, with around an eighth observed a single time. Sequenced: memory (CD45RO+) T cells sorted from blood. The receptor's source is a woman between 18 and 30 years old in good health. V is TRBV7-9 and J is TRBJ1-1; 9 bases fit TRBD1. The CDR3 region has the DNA TGTGCCAGCAACCGGGGACAGGGGAACACTGAAGCTTTCTTT. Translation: CASNRGQGNTEAFF.